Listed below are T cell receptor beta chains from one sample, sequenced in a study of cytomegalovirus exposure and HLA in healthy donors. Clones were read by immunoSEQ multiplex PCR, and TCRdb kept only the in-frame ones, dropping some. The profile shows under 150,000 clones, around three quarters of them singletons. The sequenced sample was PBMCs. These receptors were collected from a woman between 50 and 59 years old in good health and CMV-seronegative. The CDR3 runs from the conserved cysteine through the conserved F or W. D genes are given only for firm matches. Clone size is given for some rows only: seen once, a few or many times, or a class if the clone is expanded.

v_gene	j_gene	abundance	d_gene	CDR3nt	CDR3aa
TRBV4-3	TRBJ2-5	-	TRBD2	TGCGCCAGCAGCCAAGACCCCCCGGGAGGCGTCCAAGAGACCCAGTACTTC	CASSQDPPGGVQETQYF
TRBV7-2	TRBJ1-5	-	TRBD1	TGTGCCAGCAGCTCCCAGACAGGGGGGAATCAGCCCCAGCATTTT	CASSSQTGGNQPQHF
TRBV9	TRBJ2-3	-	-	TGTGCATCCGGGGGACGGGCTAGCACAGATACGCAGTATTTT	CASGGRASTDTQYF
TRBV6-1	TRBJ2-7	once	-	TGTGCCAGCACCCTGGGGCAGGGGAGCTCCTACGAGCAGTACTTC	CASTLGQGSSYEQYF
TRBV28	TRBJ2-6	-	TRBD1	TGTGCCAGCAGTTTAACAGGGGATTCTGGGGCCAACGTCCTGACTTTC	CASSLTGDSGANVLTF
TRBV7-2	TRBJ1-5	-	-	TGTGCCAGCAGCCTGCAGGGGCTTCATCAGCCCCAGCATTTT	CASSLQGLHQPQHF
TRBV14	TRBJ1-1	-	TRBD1	TGTGCCAGCAGCCAGGACCCCAGGGGGCCGAACACTGAAGCTTTCTTT	CASSQDPRGPNTEAFF
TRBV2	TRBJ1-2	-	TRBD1	TGTGCCAGCAGTGAAGCCGGACAGGGGGCCAACTATGGCTACACCTTC	CASSEAGQGANYGYTF
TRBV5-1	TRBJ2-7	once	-	TGCGCCAGCAGCTGGCCGGGAGGGGACAGGGCAACCTACGAGCAGTACTTC	CASSWPGGDRATYEQYF
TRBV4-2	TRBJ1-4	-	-	TGTGCCAGCAGCCAAGAGGACATAGTTGCAACTAATGAAAAACTGTTTTTT	CASSQEDIVATNEKLFF
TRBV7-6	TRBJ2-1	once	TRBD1	TGTGCCAGCAGCTGGGCCGGGACAGGGAGCTCCTACAATGAGCAGTTCTTC	CASSWAGTGSSYNEQFF
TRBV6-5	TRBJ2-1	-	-	TGTGCCAGCAGTTACTCCACAGAGAGCTACAATGAGCAGTTCTTC	CASSYSTESYNEQFF
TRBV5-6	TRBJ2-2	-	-	TGTGCCAGCAGCTGGGGCAATCCCGGGGAGCTGTTTTTT	CASSWGNPGELFF
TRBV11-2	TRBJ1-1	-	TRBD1	TGTGCCAGCAGCTTAGGGACAGGATTGAACACTGAAGCTTTCTTT	CASSLGTGLNTEAFF
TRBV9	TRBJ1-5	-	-	TGTGCCAGCAGCGCCGACGTCGGGAGCAATCAGCCCCAGCATTTT	CASSADVGSNQPQHF
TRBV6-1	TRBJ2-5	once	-	TGTGCCAGCAGTCGGGTGGAACAAGAGACCCAGTACTTC	CASSRVEQETQYF
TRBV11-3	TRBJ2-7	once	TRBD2	TGTGCCAGCAGCCCGGGGGGTAGCGGCGAGCAGTACTTC	CASSPGGSGEQYF
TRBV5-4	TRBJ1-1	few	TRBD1	TGTGCCAGCACTCGACAGGGTAGCACTGAAGCTTTCTTT	CASTRQGSTEAFF
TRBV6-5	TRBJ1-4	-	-	TGTGCCAGCAGTCCTACCCCCCAGGGGTTAGGAAAACTGTTTTTT	CASSPTPQGLGKLFF
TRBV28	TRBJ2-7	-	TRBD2	TGTGCCAGCATCCAGGCGGGACTAGCGGGAGGATCTATATACGAGCAGTACTTC	CASIQAGLAGGSIYEQYF
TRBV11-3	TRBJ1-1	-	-	TGTGCCAGCAGCTTAGCACGGGGAAACACTGAAGCTTTCTTT	CASSLARGNTEAFF
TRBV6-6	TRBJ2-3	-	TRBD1	TGTGCCAGCAGTACCGACAGGGTCACGCAGTATTTT	CASSTDRVTQYF
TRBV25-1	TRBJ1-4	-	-	TGTGCCAGCAGTGTACAGGGTAATGAAAAACTGTTTTTT	CASSVQGNEKLFF
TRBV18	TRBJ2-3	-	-	TGTGCCAGCTCACCACAAGGACTCACAGATACGCAGTATTTT	CASSPQGLTDTQYF
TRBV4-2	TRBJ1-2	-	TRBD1	TGTGCCAGCAGCCAAGCAGGGGGGATCGACTATGGCTACCCCTTC	CASSQAGGIDYGYPF
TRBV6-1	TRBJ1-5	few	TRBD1	TGTGCCAGCAGATTGACAGGGGGCACGCAGCCCCAGCATTTT	CASRLTGGTQPQHF
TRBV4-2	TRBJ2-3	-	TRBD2	TGTGCCAGCACCCCCATGACTAGCGGATCTAGCACAGATACGCAGTATTTT	CASTPMTSGSSTDTQYF
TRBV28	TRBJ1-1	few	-	TGTGCCAGCACAAGGAGTCCGGGTCAAACTGAAGCTTTCTTT	CASTRSPGQTEAFF
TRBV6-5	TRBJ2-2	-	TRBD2	TGTGCCAGCAGCCGACTAGCGGGAGAATTCGGGGAGCTGTTTTTT	CASSRLAGEFGELFF
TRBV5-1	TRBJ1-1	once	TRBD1	TGCGCCAGCACCGTTACAGGGGGGGTGACTGAAGCTTTCTTT	CASTVTGGVTEAFF
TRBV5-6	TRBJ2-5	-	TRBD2	TGTGCCAGCAGCTGGAACTCCGGGACTAGCGGGGGAGAGACCCAGTACTTC	CASSWNSGTSGGETQYF
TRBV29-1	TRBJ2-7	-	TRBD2	TGCAGCGTTGGCACTAGCGGGAGAAGCGGCGAGCAGTACTTC	CSVGTSGRSGEQYF
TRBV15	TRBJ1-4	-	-	TGTGCCACCAGCGGTAGAGGGTCTAATGAAAAACTGTTTTTT	CATSGRGSNEKLFF
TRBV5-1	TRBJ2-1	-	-	TGCGCCAGCAGGACCGGAACACTAGTGAATGAGCAGTTCTTC	CASRTGTLVNEQFF
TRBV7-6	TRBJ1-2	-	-	TGTGCCAGCAGCTCCGAGGTCGAGGGCAACTATGGCTACACCTTC	CASSSEVEGNYGYTF
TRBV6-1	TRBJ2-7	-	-	TGTGCCAGCAGGGACACATGGAAACTCTACGAGCAGTACTTC	CASRDTWKLYEQYF
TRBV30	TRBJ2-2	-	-	TGTGCCTGGAGTCCCTTCGGGGAGCTGTTTTTT	CAWSPFGELFF
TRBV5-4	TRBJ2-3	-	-	TGTGCCAGCAGCTCCACCGGGACTCTAGACTTGTATACGCAGTATTTT	CASSSTGTLDLYTQYF
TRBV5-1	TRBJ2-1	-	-	TGCGCCAGCAGCTTGGACAGATCTGAGCAGTTCTTC	CASSLDRSEQFF
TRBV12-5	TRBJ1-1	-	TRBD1	TGTGCTAGTGGTTTGGGACAGGGTAACACTGAAGCTTTCTTT	CASGLGQGNTEAFF
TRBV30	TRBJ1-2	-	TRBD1	TGTGCCTGGAGCCCCGGGACAGGGCACGGCTACACCTTC	CAWSPGTGHGYTF
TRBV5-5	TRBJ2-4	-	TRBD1	TGTGCCAGCAGCCCAGGGACAGGGGTGGCGGCCAAAAACATTCAGTACTTC	CASSPGTGVAAKNIQYF
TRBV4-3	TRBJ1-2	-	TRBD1	TGCGCCAGCAGCCAATGGGACAGGGGGCGGTGGGGCTACACCTTC	CASSQWDRGRWGYTF
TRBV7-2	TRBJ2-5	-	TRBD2	TGTGCCAGCAGCCTCCCGCTAGCGGGAGGCCGCCAAGAGACCCAGTACTTC	CASSLPLAGGRQETQYF
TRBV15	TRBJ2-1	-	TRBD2	TGTGCCACCAGCAGTAGCGGGTCTAGCTCCTACAATGAGCAGTTCTTC	CATSSSGSSSYNEQFF
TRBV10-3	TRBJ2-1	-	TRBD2	TGTGCCATCAGTGGGGGGGGGAATGAGCAGTTCTTC	CAISGGGNEQFF
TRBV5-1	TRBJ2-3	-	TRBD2	TGCGCCAGCAGCCCCCGGACTAGCGGAAGCACAGATACGCAGTATTTT	CASSPRTSGSTDTQYF
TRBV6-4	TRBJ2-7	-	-	TGTGCCAGCAGTATTAACATAGGGAGCGAGCAGTACTTC	CASSINIGSEQYF
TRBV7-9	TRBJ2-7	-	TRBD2	TGTGCCAGCAGCCCACGATCGAGTAGCGGGAGGGCCGGGCCCTACGAGCAGTACTTC	CASSPRSSSGRAGPYEQYF
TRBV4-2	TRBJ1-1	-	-	TGTGCCAGCAGCCTCACCGCGGGGGAAGCTGAAGCTTTCTTT	CASSLTAGEAEAFF
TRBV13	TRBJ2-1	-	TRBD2	TGTGCCAGCAGCTTGGGCGAAGTACGACTAGCGGGACCCCACAATGAGCAGTTCTTC	CASSLGEVRLAGPHNEQFF